The source of this TCR beta chain is a study of cytomegalovirus exposure and HLA in healthy donors. Study conclusions and caveats: Per a later analysis, 18,000 or so TCR beta sequences showed association with HLA alleles at 0.05 false discovery rate. In all likelihood, a cluster of highly shared sequence variants was a sequencing artifact.

A remark on this clone: Its antigen is not identified.

CDR3 length: 18 amino acids. V was cut by 4 bases and J by 8 bases, with 29 bases left in between. Per the germline V gene, CDR1 is SGHTA and CDR2 is FQGNSA. Researchers ran the PCR with 60 Vbeta and 13 Jbeta primers. Sequencing used immunoSEQ multiplex PCR; TCRdb keeps in-frame clones, though not all of them. The repertoire includes more than 80,000 clones, 64% of them detected once, and 2% to 2.5% sits in the top ten. Material for sequencing was PBMCs. The clonotype was recovered from a human donor in good health. The chain links TRBV7-2 to TRBJ1-2; weak D call: TRBD1 (6 bases). DNA of the CDR3: TGTGCCAGCAGCTCGGAATCAGGATATCGGGGGGCGGACGGCGGCTACACCTTC. It specifies CASSSESGYRGADGGYTF.